These T cell receptor beta chains were read from a single sample in a study of T cell responses to AZD1222 COVID-19 vaccine. Sequencing was performed with immunoSEQ multiplex PCR; in TCRdb, only in-frame clones are kept and a portion is missing. The table has about 160,000 clones, roughly nine tenths seen once. The sequencing here drew on peripheral blood, taken on day 0 of AZD1222 vaccination. These receptors were collected from an adult in good health. CDR3s include the opening cysteine and the closing phenylalanine or tryptophan. The order of the fields is clone size, V gene, D gene, J gene, CDR3 protein, CDR3 DNA. A D gene is named only where the DNA matches it firmly. Clone sizes are given selectively: once, few, many, or a class where the clone is expanded.

clone size: .; V gene: TRBV5-1; D gene: TRBD1; J gene: TRBJ1-6; CDR3 protein: CASSPLGQENNSPLHF; CDR3 DNA: TGCGCCAGCAGCCCCCTGGGACAGGAGAACAATTCACCCCTCCACTTT
clone size: once; V gene: TRBV5-1; D gene: .; J gene: TRBJ2-3; CDR3 protein: CASSLVETGSTDTQYF; CDR3 DNA: TGCGCCAGCAGCTTGGTTGAGACAGGTAGCACAGATACGCAGTATTTT
clone size: once; V gene: TRBV6-5; D gene: .; J gene: TRBJ2-7; CDR3 protein: CASSTPGTNYEQYF; CDR3 DNA: TGTGCCAGCAGTACCCCCGGGACAAATTACGAGCAGTACTTC
clone size: .; V gene: TRBV5-4; D gene: .; J gene: TRBJ2-7; CDR3 protein: CASSEKPLIYEQYF; CDR3 DNA: TGTGCCAGCAGTGAGAAGCCTCTTATCTACGAGCAGTACTTC
clone size: .; V gene: TRBV15; D gene: .; J gene: TRBJ1-1; CDR3 protein: CATSREGRGADTEAFF; CDR3 DNA: TGTGCCACCAGCAGAGAAGGACGAGGGGCGGACACTGAAGCTTTCTTT
clone size: .; V gene: TRBV3-1/TRBV3-2; D gene: .; J gene: TRBJ1-6; CDR3 protein: CASNQHRGSPLHF; CDR3 DNA: TGTGCCAGCAACCAACATCGCGGTTCACCCCTCCACTTT
clone size: .; V gene: TRBV28; D gene: .; J gene: TRBJ1-1; CDR3 protein: CASSPRRIWNTEAFF; CDR3 DNA: TGTGCCAGCAGTCCCCGCAGAATTTGGAACACTGAAGCTTTCTTT
clone size: once; V gene: TRBV4-1; D gene: .; J gene: TRBJ1-2; CDR3 protein: CASSQDGFYYGYTF; CDR3 DNA: TGCGCCAGCAGCCAAGATGGGTTTTACTATGGCTACACCTTC
clone size: .; V gene: TRBV9; D gene: .; J gene: TRBJ2-2; CDR3 protein: CASSVRLAGTGELFF; CDR3 DNA: TGTGCCAGCAGCGTAAGGCTAGCAGGCACCGGGGAGCTGTTTTTT
clone size: .; V gene: TRBV14; D gene: .; J gene: TRBJ1-4; CDR3 protein: CASSGIGATNEKLFF; CDR3 DNA: TGTGCCAGCAGTGGAATCGGTGCAACTAATGAAAAACTGTTTTTT
clone size: .; V gene: TRBV7-2; D gene: .; J gene: TRBJ2-1; CDR3 protein: CASSPGVARNEQFF; CDR3 DNA: TGTGCCAGCAGCCCCGGTGTCGCCAGGAATGAGCAGTTCTTC
clone size: .; V gene: TRBV3-1/TRBV3-2; D gene: .; J gene: TRBJ2-1; CDR3 protein: CASSSRFDSYNEQFF; CDR3 DNA: TGTGCCAGCAGCTCCCGGTTCGATTCCTACAATGAGCAGTTCTTC
clone size: .; V gene: TRBV7-6; D gene: TRBD1; J gene: TRBJ1-4; CDR3 protein: CASSLRPGQRAHATNEKLFF; CDR3 DNA: TGTGCCAGCAGCCTACGACCGGGACAGAGGGCCCATGCAACTAATGAAAAACTGTTTTTT
clone size: .; V gene: TRBV18; D gene: .; J gene: TRBJ2-6; CDR3 protein: CASSPSGEGSGANVLTF; CDR3 DNA: TGTGCCAGCTCACCATCAGGGGAGGGCTCTGGGGCCAACGTCCTGACTTTC
clone size: .; V gene: TRBV6-2/TRBV6-3; D gene: TRBD1; J gene: TRBJ1-5; CDR3 protein: CASSYRGQVDSNQPQHF; CDR3 DNA: TGTGCCAGCAGTTACCGTGGACAGGTCGATAGCAATCAGCCCCAGCATTTT
clone size: .; V gene: TRBV5-1; D gene: TRBD2; J gene: TRBJ2-1; CDR3 protein: CATKLAGGSNEQFF; CDR3 DNA: TGCGCCACCAAATTAGCGGGGGGCAGCAATGAGCAGTTCTTC
clone size: .; V gene: TRBV3-1/TRBV3-2; D gene: .; J gene: TRBJ1-5; CDR3 protein: CASSQGRDQPQHF; CDR3 DNA: TGTGCCAGCAGCCAAGGGCGAGATCAGCCCCAGCATTTT
clone size: .; V gene: TRBV7-3; D gene: TRBD1; J gene: TRBJ2-2; CDR3 protein: CASSSNNRGLGAGELFF; CDR3 DNA: TGTGCCAGCAGCTCCAACAACAGGGGGCTAGGGGCCGGGGAGCTGTTTTTT
clone size: .; V gene: TRBV3-1/TRBV3-2; D gene: TRBD1; J gene: TRBJ1-2; CDR3 protein: CASSPDRAGYTF; CDR3 DNA: TGTGCCAGCAGCCCGGACAGGGCTGGCTACACCTTC